The 18 T cell receptor beta chains below were found in one sample sequenced in a study of blood T cell repertoires in COVID-19. The method was immunoSEQ multiplex PCR; TCRdb's version includes in-frame clones alone and lacks a portion of them. The sample carries around 140,000 clones, more than 75% recorded once. Sequencing input: PBMCs or T cells enriched from blood (not recorded which). Receptors were obtained from a man aged 55-75 years who had recovered from COVID-19.

The rearrangement uses TRBV30 and TRBJ1-5, with 8 bases aligning to TRBD1. V dropped 2 bases and J dropped 6; count of bases not matched to a gene: 6. CDR3 length: 14 residues. Germline V lookup: CDR1 GTSNPN, CDR2 SVGIG (reference sequence). CDR3 in amino acids: CAWSPRTGSQPQHF. As DNA, the CDR3 is TGTGCCTGGAGTCCCAGGACAGGGAGTCAGCCCCAGCATTTT.

The chain joins TRBV3-1 (or the pseudogene TRBV3-2) to TRBJ2-7; 9 bases map to TRBD1. From germline, CDR1 is LGHDT and CDR2 YNNKEL (reference sequence). The V and J ends lost 1 base and 6 bases, in that order; junction bases with no gene match: 7. This CDR3 has 15 amino acids. This CDR3 reads CASSQGGQGPAEQYF. The CDR3 nucleotides read TGTGCCAGCAGCCAAGGGGGACAGGGTCCGGCCGAGCAGTACTTC.

The V gene is TRBV5-8, the J gene TRBJ2-4, with TRBD1 identical over 7 bases. V shed 7 bases and J 0 bases; nucleotides not matched to a gene: 16. The germline V gene encodes CDR1 SGHTS and CDR2 YDEGEE. The CDR3 contains 18 residues. The CDR3: CASVPGTASYLAKNIQYF. The DNA for the CDR3 is TGTGCCAGCGTCCCCGGGACAGCCTCGTACCTAGCCAAAAACATTCAGTACTTC. Full variable domain (remainder filled in from reference TRBV5-8 and TRBJ2-4): EAGVTQSPTHLIKTRGQQATLRCSPISGHTSVYWYQQALGLGLQFLLWYDEGEERNRGNFPPRFSGRQFPNYSSELNVNALELEDSALYLCASVPGTASYLAKNIQYFGAGTRLSVL.

This chain links TRBV6-5 with TRBJ2-7, with 9 bases identical to TRBD2. Germline V gene data show CDR1 as MNHEY and CDR2 as SVGAGI. The CDR3 is made up of 16 amino acids. V was pared by 4 bases and J by 2 bases, with 9 bases of the junction left unmatched. In DNA form, the CDR3 reads TGTGCCAGCAGTTCCTCGGGTCTAGCGGGGCCCTACGAGCAGTACTTC. Amino acids: CASSSSGLAGPYEQYF.

The rearrangement links TRBV20-1 to TRBJ2-1; 8 bases line up with TRBD2. The CDR3 length is 13 residues. In germline, CDR1 is DFQATT, CDR2 SNEGSKA (reference sequence). V shed 3 bases and J 9 bases; nucleotides not matched to a gene: 7. CDR3 protein: CSASWGSGSEQFF. The CDR3 DNA is TGCAGTGCTAGTTGGGGAAGCGGGAGTGAGCAGTTCTTC.

The V call is TRBV28, the J call TRBJ2-7, with 8 positions matching TRBD1. The germline CDR1 and CDR2 sequences are MDHEN and SYDVKM. V was clipped by 6 bases and J by 0 bases; unmatched bases: 4. The CDR3 spans 14 residues. The chain's CDR3 is CASRGTGYSYEQYF. The CDR3 DNA reads as TGTGCCAGCAGGGGGACAGGCTACTCCTACGAGCAGTACTTC.

This clone was detected a few times. The rearrangement joins TRBV5-1 to TRBJ1-4; 9 bases match TRBD1. V was pared by 4 bases and J by 2 bases, with 6 bases of the junction left unmatched. The germline V gene encodes CDR1 SGHRS and CDR2 YFSETQ. This CDR3 is built from 16 residues. The DNA for the CDR3 is TGCGCCAGCAGCCCCCCCACAGGGGGCACTAATGAAAAACTGTTTTTT. Translation: CASSPPTGGTNEKLFF.

The chain uses TRBV5-1 and TRBJ1-2; D remains unclear. This CDR3 has 15 amino acids. Germline V CDR1 and CDR2: SGHRS, YFSETQ. Trimming took off 4 bases at V and 8 bases at J, with 21 bases between the two ends. This CDR3 reads CASSPLDRRGSGYTF. In nucleotides, the CDR3 is TGCGCCAGCAGCCCCCTCGACCGCCGCGGTTCCGGCTACACCTTC.

This clone showed up just a few times. This rearrangement joins TRBV6-1 to TRBJ2-6, with D uncertain. CDR3 length equals 15 residues. CDR1 and CDR2 (germline): MNHNS, SASEGT. The V gene lost 3 bases and the J gene lost 4 bases, with 10 bases spanning the gap. The CDR3 DNA sequence: TGTGCCAGCAGTGACGGTGAGGCGGGGGCCAACGTCCTGACTTTC. Encoded protein: CASSDGEAGANVLTF.

The V gene is TRBV18, the J gene TRBJ2-2; 9 positions agree with TRBD1. This CDR3 is built from 16 residues. Per germline, CDR1 KGHSH and CDR2 LQKENI. V shed 0 bases, J shed 6 bases, and the junction held 5 bases outside the gene matches. CDR3 nucleotides: TGTGCCAGCTCACCACCATTGGGACAGGGATCCGGGGAGCTGTTTTTT. Its translation: CASSPPLGQGSGELFF.

The chain links TRBV5-1 to TRBJ2-3; TRBD1 agrees at 8 bases. Germline assignment: CDR1 SGHRS and CDR2 YFSETQ. CDR3 length: 14 residues. The ends lost 4 bases at V and 2 bases at J; junction bases unmatched: 3. CDR3 protein: CASSRTGNTDTQYF. The CDR3 bases are TGCGCCAGCAGCCGGACAGGGAACACAGATACGCAGTATTTT.

This chain uses TRBV19 with TRBJ1-5; D may be TRBD1 (6 bases). The length of the CDR3 is 14 residues. Germline CDR1 and CDR2: LNHDA and SQIVND (reference sequence). V was cut by 4 bases and J by 7 bases, with 14 bases left in between. CDR3 bases: TGTGCCAGTAGTAGGGGGCGACTGTGGCAGCCCCAGCATTTT. As protein: CASSRGRLWQPQHF.

The V gene is TRBV19, the J gene TRBJ2-7; no reliable D call. V lost 4 bases, J lost 4 bases, and 8 bases lay in between. CDR1 LNHDA and CDR2 SQIVND come from the germline V gene (reference sequence). The CDR3 has 12 residues. CDR3 bases: TGTGCCAGTAGTAGCAACGGTTACGAGCAGTACTTC. Protein sequence: CASSSNGYEQYF.

In nucleotides, the CDR3 is TGTGCCAGTCAGGACCCAGGGATCGATGAGCAGTTCTTC. Its protein is CASQDPGIDEQFF. This rearrangement joins TRBV2 to TRBJ2-1; D is perhaps TRBD1 (5 bases). Trimming took off 9 bases at V and 8 bases at J, with 17 bases between the two ends. Per the germline V gene, CDR1 is SNHLY and CDR2 is FYNNEI. CDR3 length: 13 amino acids.

V gene TRBV6-6 combines with J gene TRBJ1-2; possibly TRBD1 for D (5 bases). The germline V gene encodes CDR1 MNHNY and CDR2 SVGAGI (reference sequence). This CDR3 comprises 18 residues. V lost 5 bases to trimming and J lost 1 base, with 23 bases between them. The CDR3 loop is CASSHNQGRTLLNYGYTF. CDR3 coding DNA: TGTGCCAGCAGTCATAATCAGGGCCGAACCCTACTTAACTATGGCTACACCTTC.

The chain has TRBV7-9 and TRBJ2-7, with 7 bases aligning to TRBD1. Germline V gene sequence: CDR1 SEHNR, CDR2 FQNEAQ (reference sequence). Trimming removed 4 bases from V and 0 bases from J; junction bases left unmatched: 12. There are 17 residues in the CDR3. The CDR3 DNA follows: TGTGCCAGCAGCTCCCCGTCCGACAGGGAAAGCTCCTACGAGCAGTACTTC. Encoded protein: CASSSPSDRESSYEQYF.

This clone was seen just once. V is TRBV5-4 and J is TRBJ2-3; TRBD2 matches 8 bases. V gave up 4 bases and J gave up 1 base; unmatched junction bases: 14. Per germline, CDR1 SGHNT and CDR2 YYREEE (reference sequence). The CDR3 loop spans 18 amino acids. The CDR3 DNA sequence: TGTGCCAGCAGCCCTCGGTTTGCGGGGGGCCGGGGCACAGATACGCAGTATTTT. Encoded protein: CASSPRFAGGRGTDTQYF.

The CDR3, as DNA: TGCGCCAGCAGTCAGTCCCGCCCCGGTTTGTCCACCGGGGAGCTGTTTTTT. It translates to CASSQSRPGLSTGELFF. The V and J genes are TRBV23-1 and TRBJ2-2; D gene ambiguous. TRBV23-1 is filed as an ORF, its function uncertain. V dropped 3 bases and J dropped 4 bases, with 18 bases sitting between them. The CDR3 length is 17 residues.